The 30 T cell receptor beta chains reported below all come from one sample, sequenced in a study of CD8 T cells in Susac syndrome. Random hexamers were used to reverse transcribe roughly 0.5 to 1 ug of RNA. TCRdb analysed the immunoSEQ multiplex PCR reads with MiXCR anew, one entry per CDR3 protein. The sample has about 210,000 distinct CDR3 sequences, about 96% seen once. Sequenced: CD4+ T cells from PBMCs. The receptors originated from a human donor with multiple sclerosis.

The CDR3 sequence is CSAPSTGNNQPQHF. The DNA of the CDR3 is TGCAGTGCCCCTTCGACAGGGAACAATCAGCCCCAGCATTTT. V usage is TRBV20-1 and J usage is TRBJ1-5; 7 bases are a match to TRBD1. Germline V gene lookup returns CDR1 DFQATT and CDR2 SNEGSKA (reference sequence). CDR3 size: 14 residues. The junction had 8 bases not matched to a gene; V was cut back by 6 bases and J by 3 bases.

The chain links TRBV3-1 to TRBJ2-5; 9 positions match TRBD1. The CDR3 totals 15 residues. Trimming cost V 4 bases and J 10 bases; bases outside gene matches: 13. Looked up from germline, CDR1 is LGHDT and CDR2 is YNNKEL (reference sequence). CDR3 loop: CASSPSTGTGFHQYF. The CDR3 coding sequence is TGTGCCAGCAGCCCGTCTACCGGGACAGGGTTTCACCAGTACTTC.

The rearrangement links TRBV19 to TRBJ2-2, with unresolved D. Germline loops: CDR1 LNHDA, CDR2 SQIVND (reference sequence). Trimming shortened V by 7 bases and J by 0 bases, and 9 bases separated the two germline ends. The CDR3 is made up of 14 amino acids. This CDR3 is CASKDNANTGELFF. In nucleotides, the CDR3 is TGTGCCAGTAAAGACAACGCGAACACCGGGGAGCTGTTTTTT.

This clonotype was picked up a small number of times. The CDR3 protein is CASSPPGAGNQPQHF. CDR3 coding DNA: TGTGCCAGCAGCCCCCCGGGGGCTGGCAATCAGCCCCAGCATTTT. This chain connects TRBV7-9 to TRBJ1-5; D possibly corresponds to TRBD1 (6 bases). CDR3 length: 15 residues. The ends were cut back, 5 bases at V and 2 bases at J, with 13 bases in the middle. Germline assignment: CDR1 SEHNR and CDR2 FQNEAQ (reference sequence).

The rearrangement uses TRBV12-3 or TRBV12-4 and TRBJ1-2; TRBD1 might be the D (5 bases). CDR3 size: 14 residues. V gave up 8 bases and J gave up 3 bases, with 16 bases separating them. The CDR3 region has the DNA TGTGCCAGCGCCCCGGGAGGGGACTACTATGGCTACACCTTC. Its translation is CASAPGGDYYGYTF.

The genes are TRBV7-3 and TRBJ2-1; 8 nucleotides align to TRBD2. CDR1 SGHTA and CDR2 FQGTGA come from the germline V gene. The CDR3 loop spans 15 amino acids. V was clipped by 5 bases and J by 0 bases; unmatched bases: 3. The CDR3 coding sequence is TGTGCCAGCAGCGAGCGGGGGAGCTCCTACAATGAGCAGTTCTTC. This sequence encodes CASSERGSSYNEQFF.

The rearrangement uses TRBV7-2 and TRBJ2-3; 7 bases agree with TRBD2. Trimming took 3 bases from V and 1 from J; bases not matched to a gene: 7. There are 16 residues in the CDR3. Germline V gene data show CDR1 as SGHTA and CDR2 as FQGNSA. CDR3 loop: CASSFQRGRGTDTQYF. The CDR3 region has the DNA TGTGCCAGCAGCTTTCAGCGGGGCCGGGGCACAGATACGCAGTATTTT. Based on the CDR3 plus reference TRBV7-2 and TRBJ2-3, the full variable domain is GAGVSQSPSNKVTEKGKDVELRCDPISGHTALYWYRQSLGQGLEFLIYFQGNSAPDKSGLPSDRFSAERTGGSVSTLTIQRTQQEDSAVYLCASSFQRGRGTDTQYFGPGTRLTVL.

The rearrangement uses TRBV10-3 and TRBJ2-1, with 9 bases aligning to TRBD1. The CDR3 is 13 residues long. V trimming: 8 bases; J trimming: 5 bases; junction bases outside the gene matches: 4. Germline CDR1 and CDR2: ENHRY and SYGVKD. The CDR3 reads CAIGTGWNNEQFF. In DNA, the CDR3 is TGTGCCATCGGGACAGGGTGGAACAATGAGCAGTTCTTC.

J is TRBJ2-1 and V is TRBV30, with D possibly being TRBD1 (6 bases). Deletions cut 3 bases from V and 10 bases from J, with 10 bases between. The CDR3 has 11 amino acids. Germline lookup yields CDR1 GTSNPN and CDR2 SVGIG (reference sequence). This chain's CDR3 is CAWRGTMEQFF. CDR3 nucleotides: TGTGCCTGGAGAGGGACAATGGAGCAGTTCTTC.

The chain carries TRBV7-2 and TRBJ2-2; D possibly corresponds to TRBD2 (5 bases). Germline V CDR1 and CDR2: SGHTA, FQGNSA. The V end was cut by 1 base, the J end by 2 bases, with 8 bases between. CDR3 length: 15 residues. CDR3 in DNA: TGTGCCAGCAGCTTAGTAGGGAGCAACACCGGGGAGCTGTTTTTT. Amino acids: CASSLVGSNTGELFF.

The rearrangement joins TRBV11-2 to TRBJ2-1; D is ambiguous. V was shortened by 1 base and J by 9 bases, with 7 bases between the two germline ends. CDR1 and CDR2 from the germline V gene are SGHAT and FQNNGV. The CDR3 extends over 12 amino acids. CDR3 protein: CASSLVAREQFF. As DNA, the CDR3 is TGTGCCAGCAGCTTAGTAGCTCGTGAGCAGTTCTTC. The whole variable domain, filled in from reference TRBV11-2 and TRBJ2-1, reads EAGVAQSPRYKIIEKRQSVAFWCNPISGHATLYWYQQILGQGPKLLIQFQNNGVVDDSQLPKDRFSAERLKGVDSTLKIQPAKLEDSAVYLCASSLVAREQFFGPGTRLTVL.

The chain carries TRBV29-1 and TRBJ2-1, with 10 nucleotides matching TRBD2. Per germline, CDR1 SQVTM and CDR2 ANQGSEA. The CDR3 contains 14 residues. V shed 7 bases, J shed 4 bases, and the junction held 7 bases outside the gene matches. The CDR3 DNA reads TGCAGCGCCCTACTAGCGGGATCTTACAATGAGCAGTTCTTC. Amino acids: CSALLAGSYNEQFF.

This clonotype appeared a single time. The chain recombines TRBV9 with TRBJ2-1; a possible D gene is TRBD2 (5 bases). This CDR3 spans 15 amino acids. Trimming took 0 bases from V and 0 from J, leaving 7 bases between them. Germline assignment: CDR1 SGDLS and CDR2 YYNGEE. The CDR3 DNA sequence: TGTGCCAGCAGCGTAGGGACTGCCTCCTACAATGAGCAGTTCTTC. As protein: CASSVGTASYNEQFF.

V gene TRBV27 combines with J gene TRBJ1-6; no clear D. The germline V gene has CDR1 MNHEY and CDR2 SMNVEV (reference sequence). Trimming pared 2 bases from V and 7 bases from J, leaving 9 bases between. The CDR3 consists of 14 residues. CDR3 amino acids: CASSLREENSPLHF. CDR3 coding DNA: TGTGCCAGCAGTTTAAGGGAGGAAAATTCACCCCTCCACTTT.

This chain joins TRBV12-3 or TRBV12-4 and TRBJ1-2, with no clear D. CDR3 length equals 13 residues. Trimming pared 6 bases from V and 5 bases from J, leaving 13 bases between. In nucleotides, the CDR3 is TGTGCCAGCAGCCCTCGTGGACCTTATGGCTACACCTTC. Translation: CASSPRGPYGYTF.

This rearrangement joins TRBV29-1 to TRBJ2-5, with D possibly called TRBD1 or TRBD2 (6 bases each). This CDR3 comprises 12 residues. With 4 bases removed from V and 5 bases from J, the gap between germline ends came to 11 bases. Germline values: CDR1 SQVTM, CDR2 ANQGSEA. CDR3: CSVGGAVETQYF. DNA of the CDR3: TGCAGCGTTGGGGGGGCCGTGGAGACCCAGTACTTC.

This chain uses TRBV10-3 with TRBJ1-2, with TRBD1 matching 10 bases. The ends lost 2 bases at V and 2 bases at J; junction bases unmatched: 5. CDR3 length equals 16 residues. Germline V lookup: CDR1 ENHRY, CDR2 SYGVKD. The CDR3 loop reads CAISESGTGANYGYTF. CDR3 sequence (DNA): TGTGCCATCAGTGAGAGTGGGACAGGGGCAAACTATGGCTACACCTTC.

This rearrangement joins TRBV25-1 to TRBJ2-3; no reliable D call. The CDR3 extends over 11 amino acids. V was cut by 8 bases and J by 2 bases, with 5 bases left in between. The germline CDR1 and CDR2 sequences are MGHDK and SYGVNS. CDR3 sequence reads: CASALTDTQYF. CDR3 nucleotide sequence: TGTGCCAGCGCCCTCACAGATACGCAGTATTTT.

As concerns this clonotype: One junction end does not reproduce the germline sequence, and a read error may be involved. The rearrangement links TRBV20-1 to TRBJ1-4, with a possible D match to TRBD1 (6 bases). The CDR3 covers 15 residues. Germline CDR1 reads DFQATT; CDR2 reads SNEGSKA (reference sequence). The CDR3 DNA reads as TGCAGTGCGAGAGGGACACTTATACAGAATGAAAAACTGTTTTTT. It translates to CSARGTLIQNEKLFF.

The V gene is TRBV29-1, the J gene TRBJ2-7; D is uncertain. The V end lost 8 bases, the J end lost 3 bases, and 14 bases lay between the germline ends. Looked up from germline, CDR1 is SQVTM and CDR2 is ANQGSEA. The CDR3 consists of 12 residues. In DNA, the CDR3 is TGCAGCACCCGGGCTAGTGACTACGAGCAGTACTTC. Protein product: CSTRASDYEQYF.

The CDR3 DNA reads as TGTGCCAGCAGCCAAGGGGTCCCGAATGAGCAGTTCTTC. Translating gives CASSQGVPNEQFF. The chain couples TRBV14 to TRBJ2-1; D is unclear. V was clipped by 1 base and J by 7 bases, with 8 bases between them. The CDR3 consists of 13 residues. CDR1 and CDR2 from the germline V gene are SGHDN and FVKESK.

The CDR3 loop is CASSQRQPGAQYF. CDR3 bases: TGTGCCAGCAGCCAACGACAACCGGGAGCTCAGTACTTC. V and J are TRBV3-1 and TRBJ2-4; TRBD2 is a possible D gene (6 bases). Germline V gene lookup returns CDR1 LGHDT and CDR2 YNNKEL (reference sequence). The CDR3 is 13 amino acids. Trimming took off 2 bases at V and 12 bases at J, with 14 bases between the two ends.

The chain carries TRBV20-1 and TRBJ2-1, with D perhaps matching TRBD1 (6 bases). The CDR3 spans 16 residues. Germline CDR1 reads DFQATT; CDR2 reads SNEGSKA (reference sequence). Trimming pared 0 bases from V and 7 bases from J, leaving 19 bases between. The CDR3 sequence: CSARDAGAREWNEQFF. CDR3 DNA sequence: TGCAGTGCTAGAGATGCAGGGGCGCGCGAATGGAATGAGCAGTTCTTC.

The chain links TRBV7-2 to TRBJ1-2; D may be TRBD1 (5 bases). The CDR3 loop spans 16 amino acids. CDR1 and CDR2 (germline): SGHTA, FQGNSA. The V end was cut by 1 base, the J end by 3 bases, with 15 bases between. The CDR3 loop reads CASSLGSPGPHYGYTF. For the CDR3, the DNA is TGTGCCAGCAGCTTAGGATCCCCGGGACCCCACTATGGCTACACCTTC.

CDR3 nucleotide sequence: TGTGCCAGTAGAGGGCACGACGGATTGAACACTGAAGCTTTCTTT. This translates into CASRGHDGLNTEAFF. V usage is TRBV19 and J usage is TRBJ1-1, with D unresolved. The CDR3 has 15 amino acids. Germline V CDR1 and CDR2: LNHDA, SQIVND (reference sequence). Trimming shortened V by 6 bases and J by 0 bases, and 14 bases separated the two germline ends.

CDR3 coding DNA: TGTGCCAGCTCACCGACAGTGAACACTGAAGCTTTCTTT. Translating it yields CASSPTVNTEAFF. The chain joins TRBV18 to TRBJ1-1, with D perhaps matching TRBD1 (5 bases). CDR1 KGHSH and CDR2 LQKENI come from the germline V gene. The CDR3 runs 13 residues. V lost 3 bases and J 0 bases, leaving 5 bases between the germline ends.

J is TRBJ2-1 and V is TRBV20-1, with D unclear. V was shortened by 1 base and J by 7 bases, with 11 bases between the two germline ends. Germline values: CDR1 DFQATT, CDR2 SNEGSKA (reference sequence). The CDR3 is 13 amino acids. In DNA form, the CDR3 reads TGCAGTGCTAGAGCCTCCCCGGCAAATGAGCAGTTCTTC. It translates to CSARASPANEQFF.

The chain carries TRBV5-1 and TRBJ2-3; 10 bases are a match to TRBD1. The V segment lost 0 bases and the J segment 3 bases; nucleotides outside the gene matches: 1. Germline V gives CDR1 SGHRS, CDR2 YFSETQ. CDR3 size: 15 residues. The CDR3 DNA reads TGCGCCAGCAGCTTGGAGGGACAGGGGACAGATACGCAGTATTTT. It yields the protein CASSLEGQGTDTQYF. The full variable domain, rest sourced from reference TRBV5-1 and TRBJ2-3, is KAGVTQTPRYLIKTRGQQVTLSCSPISGHRSVSWYQQTPGQGLQFLFEYFSETQRNKGNFPGRFSGRQFSNSRSEMNVSTLELGDSALYLCASSLEGQGTDTQYFGPGTRLTVL.

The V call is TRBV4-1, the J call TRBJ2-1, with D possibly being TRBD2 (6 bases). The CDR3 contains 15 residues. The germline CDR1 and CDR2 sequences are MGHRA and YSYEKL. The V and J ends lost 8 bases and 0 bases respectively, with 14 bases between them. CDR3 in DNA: TGCGCCAGCGCCGGCATAGCGGCCTCCTACAATGAGCAGTTCTTC. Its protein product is CASAGIAASYNEQFF.

CDR3 sequence reads: CASSFTGTANYGYTF. CDR3 nucleotides: TGTGCCAGCAGTTTTACCGGGACAGCTAACTATGGCTACACCTTC. V is TRBV27 and J is TRBJ1-2, with 7 bases matching TRBD1. Germline V CDR1 and CDR2: MNHEY, SMNVEV (reference sequence). The ends lost 3 bases at V and 0 bases at J; junction bases unmatched: 4. CDR3 length: 15 amino acids.